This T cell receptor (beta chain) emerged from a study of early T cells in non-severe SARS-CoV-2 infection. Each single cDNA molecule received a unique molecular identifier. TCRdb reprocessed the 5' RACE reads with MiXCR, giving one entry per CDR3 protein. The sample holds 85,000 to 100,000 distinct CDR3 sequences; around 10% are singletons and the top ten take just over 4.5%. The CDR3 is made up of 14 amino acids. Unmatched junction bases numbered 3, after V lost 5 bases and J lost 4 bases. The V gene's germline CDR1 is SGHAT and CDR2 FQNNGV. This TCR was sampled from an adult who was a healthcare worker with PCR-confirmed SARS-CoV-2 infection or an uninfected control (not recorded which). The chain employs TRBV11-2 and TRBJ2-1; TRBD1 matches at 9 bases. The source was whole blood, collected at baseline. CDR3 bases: TGTGCCAGCAGCCCGGGACAGGGATACAATGAGCAGTTCTTC. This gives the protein CASSPGQGYNEQFF.